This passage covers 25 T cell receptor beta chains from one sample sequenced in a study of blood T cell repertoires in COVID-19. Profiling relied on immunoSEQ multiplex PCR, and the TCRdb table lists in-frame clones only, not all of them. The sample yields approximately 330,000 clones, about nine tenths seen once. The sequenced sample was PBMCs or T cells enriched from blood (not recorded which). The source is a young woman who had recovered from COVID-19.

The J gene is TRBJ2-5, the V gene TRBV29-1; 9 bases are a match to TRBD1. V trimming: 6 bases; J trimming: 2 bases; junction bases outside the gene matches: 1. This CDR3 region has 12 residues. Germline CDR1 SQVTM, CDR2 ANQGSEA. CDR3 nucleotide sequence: TGCAGCGTCGGACAGGGGCAAGAGACCCAGTACTTC. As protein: CSVGQGQETQYF.

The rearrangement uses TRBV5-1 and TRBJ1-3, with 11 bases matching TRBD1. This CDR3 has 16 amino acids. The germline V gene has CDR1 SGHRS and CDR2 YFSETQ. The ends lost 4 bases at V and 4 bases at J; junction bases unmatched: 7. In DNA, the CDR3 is TGCGCCAGCAGCGGTGGACAGGGGGCGGGCGGAAACACCATATATTTT. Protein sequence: CASSGGQGAGGNTIYF.

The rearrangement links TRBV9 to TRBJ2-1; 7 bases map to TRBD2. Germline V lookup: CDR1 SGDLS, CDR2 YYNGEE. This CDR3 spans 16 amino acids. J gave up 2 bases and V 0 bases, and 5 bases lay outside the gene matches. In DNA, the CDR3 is TGTGCCAGCAGCGTAGACTCTAGCGGTACCTACAATGAGCAGTTCTTC. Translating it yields CASSVDSSGTYNEQFF.

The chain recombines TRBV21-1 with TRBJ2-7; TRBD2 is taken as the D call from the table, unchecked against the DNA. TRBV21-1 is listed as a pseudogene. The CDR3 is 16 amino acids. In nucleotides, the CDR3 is TGTGCCAGCAGACCCGGGACTAGCGAAGGAATCTACGAGCAGTACTTC. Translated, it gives CASRPGTSEGIYEQYF.

CDR3 region: CASSRPGSGANVLTF. CDR3 DNA: TGTGCCAGCTCACGTCCGGGCTCTGGGGCCAACGTCCTGACTTTC. The V gene is TRBV18, the J gene TRBJ2-6; D not certain. The length of the CDR3 is 15 residues. Looked up from germline, CDR1 is KGHSH and CDR2 is LQKENI. V lost 4 bases and J 0 bases, leaving 7 bases between the germline ends.

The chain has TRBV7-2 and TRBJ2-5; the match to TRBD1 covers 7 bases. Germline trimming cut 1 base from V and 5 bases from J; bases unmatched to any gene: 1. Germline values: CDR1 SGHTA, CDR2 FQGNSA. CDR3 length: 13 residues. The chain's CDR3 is CASSLVQGETQYF. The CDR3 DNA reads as TGTGCCAGCAGCTTAGTACAGGGGGAGACCCAGTACTTC.

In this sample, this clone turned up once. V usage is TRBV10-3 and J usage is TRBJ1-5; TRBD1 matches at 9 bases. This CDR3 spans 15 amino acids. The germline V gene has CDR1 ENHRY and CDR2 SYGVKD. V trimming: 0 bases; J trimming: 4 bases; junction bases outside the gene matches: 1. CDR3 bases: TGTGCCATCAGTGAGTCGGGGACAGGGAATCAGCCCCAGCATTTT. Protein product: CAISESGTGNQPQHF.

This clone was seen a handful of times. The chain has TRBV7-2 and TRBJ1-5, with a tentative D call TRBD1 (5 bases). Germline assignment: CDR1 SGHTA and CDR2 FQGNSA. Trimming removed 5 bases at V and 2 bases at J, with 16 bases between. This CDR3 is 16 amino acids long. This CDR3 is CASSIKGRQGNQPQHF. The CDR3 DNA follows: TGTGCCAGCAGCATTAAGGGGCGTCAGGGCAATCAGCCCCAGCATTTT.

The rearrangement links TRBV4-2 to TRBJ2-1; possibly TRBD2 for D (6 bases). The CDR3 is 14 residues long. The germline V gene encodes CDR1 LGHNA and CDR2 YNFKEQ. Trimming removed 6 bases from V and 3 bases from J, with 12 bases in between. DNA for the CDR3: TGTGCCAGCAGACAAATTAGCGGCTACAATGAGCAGTTCTTC. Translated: CASRQISGYNEQFF.

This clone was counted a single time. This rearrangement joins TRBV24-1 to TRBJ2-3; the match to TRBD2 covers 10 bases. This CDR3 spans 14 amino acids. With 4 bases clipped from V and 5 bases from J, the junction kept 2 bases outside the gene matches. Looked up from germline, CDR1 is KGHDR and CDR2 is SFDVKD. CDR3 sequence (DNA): TGTGCCACCAGTGAAGGGACTAGCGTAGATACGCAGTATTTT. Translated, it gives CATSEGTSVDTQYF.

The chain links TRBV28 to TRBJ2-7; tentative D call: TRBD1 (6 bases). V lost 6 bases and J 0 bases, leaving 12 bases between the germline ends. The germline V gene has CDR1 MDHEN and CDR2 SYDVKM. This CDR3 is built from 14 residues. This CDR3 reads CASRPGQLSYEQYF. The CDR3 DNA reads TGTGCCAGCAGACCTGGACAGCTCTCCTACGAGCAGTACTTC.

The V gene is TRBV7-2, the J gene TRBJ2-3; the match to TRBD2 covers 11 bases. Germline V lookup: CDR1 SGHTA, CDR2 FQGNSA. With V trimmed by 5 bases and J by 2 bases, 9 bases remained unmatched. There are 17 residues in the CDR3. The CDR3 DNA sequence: TGTGCCAGCAGCCTACTCCGACTAGCGGGGCTCACAGATACGCAGTATTTT. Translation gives CASSLLRLAGLTDTQYF.

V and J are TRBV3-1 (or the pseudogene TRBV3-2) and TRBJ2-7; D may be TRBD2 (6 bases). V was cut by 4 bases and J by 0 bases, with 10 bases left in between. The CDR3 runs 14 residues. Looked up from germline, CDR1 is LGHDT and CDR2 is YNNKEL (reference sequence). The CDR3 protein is CASSRRAISYEQYF. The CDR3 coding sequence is TGTGCCAGCAGCCGGAGGGCTATCTCCTACGAGCAGTACTTC.

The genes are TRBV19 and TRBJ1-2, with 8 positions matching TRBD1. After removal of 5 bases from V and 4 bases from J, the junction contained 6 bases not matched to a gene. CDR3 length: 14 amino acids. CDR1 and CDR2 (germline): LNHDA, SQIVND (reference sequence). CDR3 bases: TGTGCCAGTAGTCTGGGGACAGGAGGCTATGGCTACACCTTC. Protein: CASSLGTGGYGYTF.

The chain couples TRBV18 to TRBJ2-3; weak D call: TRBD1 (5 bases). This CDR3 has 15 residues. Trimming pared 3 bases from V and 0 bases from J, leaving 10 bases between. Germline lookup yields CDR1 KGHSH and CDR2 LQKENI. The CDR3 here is CASSPLQGSTDTQYF. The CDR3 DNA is TGTGCCAGCTCACCGCTGCAGGGAAGCACAGATACGCAGTATTTT.

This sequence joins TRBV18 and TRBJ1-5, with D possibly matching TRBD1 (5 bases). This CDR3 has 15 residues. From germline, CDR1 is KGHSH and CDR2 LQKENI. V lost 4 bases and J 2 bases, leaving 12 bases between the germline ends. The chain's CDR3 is CASSLGQDGNQPQHF. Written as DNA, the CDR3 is TGTGCCAGCTCACTGGGGCAGGACGGCAATCAGCCCCAGCATTTT.

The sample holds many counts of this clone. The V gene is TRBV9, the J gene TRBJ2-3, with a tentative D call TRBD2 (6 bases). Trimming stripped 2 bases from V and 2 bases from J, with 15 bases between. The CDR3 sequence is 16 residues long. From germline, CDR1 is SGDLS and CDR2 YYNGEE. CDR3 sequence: CASSVSGQSLTDTQYF. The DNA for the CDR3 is TGTGCCAGCAGCGTTAGCGGCCAGTCTCTCACAGATACGCAGTATTTT.

CDR3 residues: CASSQQEDTEAFF. The CDR3 nucleotides read TGTGCCAGCAGCCAACAAGAAGACACTGAAGCTTTCTTT. This chain uses TRBV11-2 with TRBJ1-1; no reliable D call. The CDR3 has 13 residues. Germline V lookup: CDR1 SGHAT, CDR2 FQNNGV. V lost 5 bases and J 3 bases, leaving 10 bases between the germline ends.

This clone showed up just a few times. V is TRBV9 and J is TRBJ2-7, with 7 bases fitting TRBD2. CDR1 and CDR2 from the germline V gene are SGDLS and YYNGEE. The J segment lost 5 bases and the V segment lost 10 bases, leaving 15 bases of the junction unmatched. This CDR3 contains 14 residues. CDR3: CARHYLAEVDEQYF. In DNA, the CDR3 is TGTGCCCGCCACTACCTAGCGGAGGTCGACGAGCAGTACTTC.

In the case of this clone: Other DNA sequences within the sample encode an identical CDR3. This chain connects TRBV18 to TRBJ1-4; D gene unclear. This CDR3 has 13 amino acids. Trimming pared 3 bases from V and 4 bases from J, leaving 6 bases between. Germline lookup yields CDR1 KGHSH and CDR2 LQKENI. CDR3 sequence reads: CASSPSLNEKLFF. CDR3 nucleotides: TGTGCCAGCTCACCCAGTCTTAATGAAAAACTGTTTTTT.

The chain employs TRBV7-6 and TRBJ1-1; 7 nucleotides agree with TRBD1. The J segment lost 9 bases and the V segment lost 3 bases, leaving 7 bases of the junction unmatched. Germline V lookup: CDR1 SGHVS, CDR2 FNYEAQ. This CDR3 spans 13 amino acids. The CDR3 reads CASSFRTGDQAFF. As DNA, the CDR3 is TGTGCCAGCAGCTTTCGGACAGGTGATCAAGCTTTCTTT.

The CDR3 bases are TGTGCCAGCAGCTCCTGGGACAGGGGTGACGCAGATACGCAGTATTTT. Protein product: CASSSWDRGDADTQYF. The chain couples TRBV11-3 to TRBJ2-3; 10 positions agree with TRBD1. Trimming at V came to 4 bases and at J to 4 bases, leaving 8 bases not matched to a gene. Germline CDR1 and CDR2: SGHNT and YENEEA. CDR3 length: 16 amino acids.

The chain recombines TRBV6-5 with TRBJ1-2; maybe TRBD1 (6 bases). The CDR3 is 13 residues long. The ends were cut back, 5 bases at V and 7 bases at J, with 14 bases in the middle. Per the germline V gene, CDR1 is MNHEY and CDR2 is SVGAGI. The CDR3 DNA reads TGTGCCAGCAGTCCGGACCGAGGGGGTGGCTACACCTTC. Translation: CASSPDRGGGYTF.

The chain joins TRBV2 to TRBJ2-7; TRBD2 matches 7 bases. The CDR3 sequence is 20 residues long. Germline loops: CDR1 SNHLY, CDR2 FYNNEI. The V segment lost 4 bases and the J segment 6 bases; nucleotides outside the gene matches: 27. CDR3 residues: CASSGSGWTYYDGRTFEQYF. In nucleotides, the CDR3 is TGTGCCAGCAGTGGCTCGGGGTGGACTTACTATGACGGGAGGACCTTCGAGCAGTACTTC.

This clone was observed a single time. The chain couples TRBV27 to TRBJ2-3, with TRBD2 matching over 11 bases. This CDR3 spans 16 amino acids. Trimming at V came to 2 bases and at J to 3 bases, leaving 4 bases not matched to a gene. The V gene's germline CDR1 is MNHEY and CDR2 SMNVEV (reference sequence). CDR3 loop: CASSLGVAGGTDTQYF. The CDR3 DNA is TGTGCCAGCAGTTTAGGGGTAGCGGGAGGGACAGATACGCAGTATTTT.